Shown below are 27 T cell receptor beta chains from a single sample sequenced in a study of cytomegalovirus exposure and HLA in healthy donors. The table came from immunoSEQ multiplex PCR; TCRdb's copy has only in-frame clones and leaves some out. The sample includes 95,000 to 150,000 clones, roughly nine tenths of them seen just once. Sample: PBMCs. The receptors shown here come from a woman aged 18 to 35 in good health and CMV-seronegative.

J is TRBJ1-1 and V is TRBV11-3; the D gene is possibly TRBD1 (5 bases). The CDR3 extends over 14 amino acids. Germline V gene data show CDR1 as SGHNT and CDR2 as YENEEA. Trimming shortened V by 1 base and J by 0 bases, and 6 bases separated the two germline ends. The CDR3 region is CASSLGQLNTEAFF. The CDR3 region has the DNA TGTGCCAGCAGCTTAGGACAGTTGAACACTGAAGCTTTCTTT.

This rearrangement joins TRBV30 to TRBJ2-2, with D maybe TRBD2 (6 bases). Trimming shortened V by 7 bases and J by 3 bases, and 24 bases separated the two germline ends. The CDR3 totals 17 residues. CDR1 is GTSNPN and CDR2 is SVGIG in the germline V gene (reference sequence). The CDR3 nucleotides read TGTGCCTCCCCAGGCCAGGGCGGGGAAGGGGACACCGGGGAGCTGTTTTTT. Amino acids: CASPGQGGEGDTGELFF. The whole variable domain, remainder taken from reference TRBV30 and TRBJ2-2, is SQTIHQWPATLVQPVGSPLSLECTVEGTSNPNLYWYRQAAGRGLQLLFYSVGIGQISSEVPQNLSASRPQDRQFILSSKKLLLSDSGFYLCASPGQGGEGDTGELFFGEGSRLTVL.

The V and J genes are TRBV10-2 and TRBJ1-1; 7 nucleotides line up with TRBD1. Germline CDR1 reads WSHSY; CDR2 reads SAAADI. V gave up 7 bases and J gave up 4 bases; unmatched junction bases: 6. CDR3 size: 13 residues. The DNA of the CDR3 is TGCGCCAGCACTCCCGGGACAGCCACTGAAGCTTTCTTT. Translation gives CASTPGTATEAFF.

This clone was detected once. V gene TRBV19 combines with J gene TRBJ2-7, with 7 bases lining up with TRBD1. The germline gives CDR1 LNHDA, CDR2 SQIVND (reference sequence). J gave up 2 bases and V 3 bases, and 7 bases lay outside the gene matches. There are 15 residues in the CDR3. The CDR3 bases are TGTGCCAGTAGTATGGGTCAGGGGGATCCCTACGAGCAGTACTTC. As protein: CASSMGQGDPYEQYF.

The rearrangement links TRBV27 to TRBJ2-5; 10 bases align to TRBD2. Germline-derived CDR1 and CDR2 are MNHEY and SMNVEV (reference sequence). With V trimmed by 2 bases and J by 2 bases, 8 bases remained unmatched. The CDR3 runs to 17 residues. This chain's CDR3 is CASSLRGLAGVQETQYF. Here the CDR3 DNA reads TGTGCCAGCAGTTTAAGAGGGCTAGCGGGGGTACAAGAGACCCAGTACTTC.

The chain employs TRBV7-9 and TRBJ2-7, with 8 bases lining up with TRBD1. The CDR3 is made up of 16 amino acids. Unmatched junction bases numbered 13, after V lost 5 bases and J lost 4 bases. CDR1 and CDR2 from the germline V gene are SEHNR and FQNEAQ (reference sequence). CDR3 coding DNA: TGTGCCAGCAGCCAACCCGCCGGGACAGGATTGTACGAGCAGTACTTC. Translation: CASSQPAGTGLYEQYF. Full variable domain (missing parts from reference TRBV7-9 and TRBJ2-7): DTGVSQNPRHKITKRGQNVTFRCDPISEHNRLYWYRQTLGQGPEFLTYFQNEAQLEKSRLLSDRFSAERPKGSFSTLEIQRTEQGDSAMYLCASSQPAGTGLYEQYFGPGTRLTVT.

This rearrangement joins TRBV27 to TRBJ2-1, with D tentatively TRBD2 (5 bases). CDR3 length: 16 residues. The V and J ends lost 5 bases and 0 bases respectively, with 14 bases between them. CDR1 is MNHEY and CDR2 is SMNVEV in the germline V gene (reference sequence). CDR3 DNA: TGTGCCAGCAGTACACTAACGGGGTACTCCTACAATGAGCAGTTCTTC. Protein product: CASSTLTGYSYNEQFF.

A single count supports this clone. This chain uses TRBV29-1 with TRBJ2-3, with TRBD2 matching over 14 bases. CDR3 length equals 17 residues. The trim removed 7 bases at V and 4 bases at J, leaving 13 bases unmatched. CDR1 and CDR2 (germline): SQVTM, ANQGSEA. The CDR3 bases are TGCAGCGCGACCGATCCGGGACTAGCGGGAGTTGCAGATACGCAGTATTTT. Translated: CSATDPGLAGVADTQYF.

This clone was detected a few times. The DNA of the CDR3 is TGTGCCAGCAGACTAGCGGCCACCGGGGAGCTGTTTTTT. Protein: CASRLAATGELFF. This chain uses TRBV2 with TRBJ2-2, with TRBD2 identical over 8 bases. Looked up from germline, CDR1 is SNHLY and CDR2 is FYNNEI. This CDR3 is built from 13 residues. With V trimmed by 6 bases and J by 4 bases, 1 base remained unmatched.

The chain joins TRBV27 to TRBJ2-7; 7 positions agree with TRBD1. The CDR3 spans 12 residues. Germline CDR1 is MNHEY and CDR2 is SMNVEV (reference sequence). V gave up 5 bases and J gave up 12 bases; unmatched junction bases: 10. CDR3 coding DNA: TGTGCCAGCAGTCGACAGGGATCCTCACGGTACTTC. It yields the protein CASSRQGSSRYF.

The CDR3 region is CASSWTGGGLFAYEQYF. As DNA, the CDR3 is TGTGCCAGCTCTTGGACAGGGGGCGGTTTGTTCGCCTACGAGCAGTACTTC. The genes are TRBV21-1 and TRBJ2-7; the table assigns TRBD1, which was not confirmed against the DNA. TRBV21-1 is termed a pseudogene. The CDR3 is made up of 17 amino acids.

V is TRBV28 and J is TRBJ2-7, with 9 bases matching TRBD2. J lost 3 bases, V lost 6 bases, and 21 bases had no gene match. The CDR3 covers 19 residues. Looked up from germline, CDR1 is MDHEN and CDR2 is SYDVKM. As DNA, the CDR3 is TGTGCCAGCAGCCCATTCCGGCGGGCGTCTAGCGGGAAGAACTACGAGCAGTACTTC. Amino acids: CASSPFRRASSGKNYEQYF.

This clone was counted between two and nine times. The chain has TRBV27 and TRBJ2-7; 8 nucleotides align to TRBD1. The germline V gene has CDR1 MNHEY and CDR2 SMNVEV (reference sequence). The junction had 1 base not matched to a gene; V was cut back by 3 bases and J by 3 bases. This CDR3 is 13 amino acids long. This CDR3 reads CASSFTGGYEQYF. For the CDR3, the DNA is TGTGCCAGCAGTTTCACAGGGGGCTACGAGCAGTACTTC.

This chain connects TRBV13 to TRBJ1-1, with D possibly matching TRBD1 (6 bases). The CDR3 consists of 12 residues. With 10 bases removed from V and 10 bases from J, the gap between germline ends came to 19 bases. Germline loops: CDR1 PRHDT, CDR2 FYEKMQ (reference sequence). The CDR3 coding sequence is TGTGCCATCCTATTCCAGGGGAATGGAGCTTTCTTT. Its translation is CAILFQGNGAFF.

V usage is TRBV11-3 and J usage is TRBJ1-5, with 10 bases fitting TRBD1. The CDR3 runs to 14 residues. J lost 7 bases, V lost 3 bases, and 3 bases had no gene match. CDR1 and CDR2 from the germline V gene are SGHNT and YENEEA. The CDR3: CASSLGQGIQPQHF. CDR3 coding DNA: TGTGCCAGCAGCTTGGGACAGGGGATACAGCCCCAGCATTTT.

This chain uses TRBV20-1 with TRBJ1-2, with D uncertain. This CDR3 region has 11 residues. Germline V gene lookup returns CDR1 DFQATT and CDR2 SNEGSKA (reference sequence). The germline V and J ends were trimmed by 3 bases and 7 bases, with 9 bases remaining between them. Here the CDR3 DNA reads TGCAGTGCTAGGTCCTCCCGTGGCTACACCTTC. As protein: CSARSSRGYTF.

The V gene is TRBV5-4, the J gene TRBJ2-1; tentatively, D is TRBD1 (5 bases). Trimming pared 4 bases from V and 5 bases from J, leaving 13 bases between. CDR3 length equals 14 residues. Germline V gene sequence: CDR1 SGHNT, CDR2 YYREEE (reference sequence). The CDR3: CASSISGSHNEQFF. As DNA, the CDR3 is TGTGCCAGCAGCATTTCAGGGTCCCACAATGAGCAGTTCTTC.

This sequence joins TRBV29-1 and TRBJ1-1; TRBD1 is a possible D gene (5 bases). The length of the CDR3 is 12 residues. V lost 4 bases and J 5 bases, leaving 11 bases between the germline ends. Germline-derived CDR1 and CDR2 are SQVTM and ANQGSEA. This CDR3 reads CSVVGAGTEAFF. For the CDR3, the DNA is TGCAGCGTTGTAGGGGCCGGGACTGAAGCTTTCTTT.

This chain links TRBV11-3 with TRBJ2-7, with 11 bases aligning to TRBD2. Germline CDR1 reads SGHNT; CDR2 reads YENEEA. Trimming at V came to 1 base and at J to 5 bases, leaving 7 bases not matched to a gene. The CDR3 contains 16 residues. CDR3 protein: CASSLVLAGAPHEQYF. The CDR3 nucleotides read TGTGCCAGCAGCTTAGTACTAGCGGGAGCCCCCCACGAGCAGTACTTC.

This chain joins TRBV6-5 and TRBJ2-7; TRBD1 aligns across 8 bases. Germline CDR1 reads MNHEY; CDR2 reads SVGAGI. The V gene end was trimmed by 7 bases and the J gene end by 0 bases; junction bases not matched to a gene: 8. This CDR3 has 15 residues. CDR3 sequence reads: CASKKNRGYSYEQYF. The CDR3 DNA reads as TGTGCCAGCAAAAAGAACAGGGGGTACTCCTACGAGCAGTACTTC.

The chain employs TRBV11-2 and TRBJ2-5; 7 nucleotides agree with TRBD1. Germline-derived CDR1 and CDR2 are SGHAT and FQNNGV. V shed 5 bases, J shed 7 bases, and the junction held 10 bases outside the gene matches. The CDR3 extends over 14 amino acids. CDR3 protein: CASSPGTASGTQYF. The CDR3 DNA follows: TGTGCCAGCAGCCCTGGGACAGCTAGTGGGACCCAGTACTTC.

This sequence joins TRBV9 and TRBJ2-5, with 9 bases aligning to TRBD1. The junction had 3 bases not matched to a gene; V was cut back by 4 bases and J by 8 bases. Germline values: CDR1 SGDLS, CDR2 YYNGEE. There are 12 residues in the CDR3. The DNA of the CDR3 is TGTGCCAGCAGCAGGGACAGGGCCACCCAGTACTTC. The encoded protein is CASSRDRATQYF. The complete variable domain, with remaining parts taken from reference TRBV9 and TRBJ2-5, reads DSGVTQTPKHLITATGQRVTLRCSPRSGDLSVYWYQQSLDQGLQFLIQYYNGEERAKGNILERFSAQQFPDLHSELNLSSLELGDSALYFCASSRDRATQYFGPGTRLLVL.

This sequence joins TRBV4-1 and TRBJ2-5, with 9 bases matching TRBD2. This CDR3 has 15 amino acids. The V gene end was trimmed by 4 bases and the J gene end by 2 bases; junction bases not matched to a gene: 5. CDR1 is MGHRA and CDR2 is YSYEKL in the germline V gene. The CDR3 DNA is TGCGCCAGCAGCCTCGGACTAGCGAGGCAAGAGACCCAGTACTTC. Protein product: CASSLGLARQETQYF.

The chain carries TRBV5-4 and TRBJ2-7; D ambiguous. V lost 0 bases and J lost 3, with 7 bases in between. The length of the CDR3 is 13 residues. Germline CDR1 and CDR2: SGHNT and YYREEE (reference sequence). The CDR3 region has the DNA TGTGCCAGCAGCTTGGACTCGCACTACGAGCAGTACTTC. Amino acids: CASSLDSHYEQYF.

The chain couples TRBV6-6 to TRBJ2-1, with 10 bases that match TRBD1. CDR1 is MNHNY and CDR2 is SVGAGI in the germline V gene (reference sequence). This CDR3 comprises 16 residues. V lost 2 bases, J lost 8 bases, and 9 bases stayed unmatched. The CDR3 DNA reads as TGTGCCAGCAGTTACGTCCGGACAGGGGGGTCCGATGAGCAGTTCTTC. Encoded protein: CASSYVRTGGSDEQFF.

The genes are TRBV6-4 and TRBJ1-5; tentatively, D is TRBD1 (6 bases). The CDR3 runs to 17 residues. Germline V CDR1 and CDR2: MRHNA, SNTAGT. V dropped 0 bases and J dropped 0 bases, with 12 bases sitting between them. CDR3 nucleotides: TGTGCCAGCAGTGACTCCTGGACAGTTTATAGCAATCAGCCCCAGCATTTT. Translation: CASSDSWTVYSNQPQHF.

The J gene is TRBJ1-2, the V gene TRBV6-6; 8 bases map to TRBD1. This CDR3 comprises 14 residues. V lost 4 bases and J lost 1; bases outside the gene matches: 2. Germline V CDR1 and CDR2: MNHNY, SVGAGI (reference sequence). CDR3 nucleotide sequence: TGTGCCAGCAGTTGGGGACAGGTTAACTATGGCTACACCTTC. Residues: CASSWGQVNYGYTF.